This note documents a single TCR beta chain sequence. This table comes from immunoSEQ multiplex PCR, and its TCRdb copy is limited to in-frame clones, with some not included. The repertoire holds 250,000 to 300,000 clones, with around 83% as singletons. Participants had their cohort set by participant-reported clinical history. Those designated as exposed participants met a COVID-19 case within 2 weeks before study entry. The data are from a study of blood T cell repertoires in COVID-19. Study at large: Acute and convalescent COVID-19 samples came from the United States, Italy and Spain.

Sequenced: PBMCs or T cells enriched from blood (not recorded which). The clonotype comes from a woman in her forties or fifties who had been exposed to COVID-19.

The DNA for the CDR3 is TGCGCCAGCAGGGTGGTGGGGCGGGAGACCCAGTACTTC. It codes for CASRVVGRETQYF. The J gene is TRBJ2-5, the V gene TRBV10-2; D may be TRBD1 (5 bases). The V end was cut by 6 bases, the J end by 5 bases, with 13 bases between. This CDR3 region has 13 residues. CDR1 is WSHSY, CDR2 SAAADI, per germline.